This paragraph covers one T cell receptor (beta chain) sequence. Trimming removed 4 bases from V and 8 bases from J; junction bases left unmatched: 6. There are 14 residues in the CDR3. Germline V gene sequence: CDR1 SNHLY, CDR2 FYNNEI. Here immunoSEQ multiplex PCR was the method, and the copy in TCRdb shows in-frame clones only, minus some. The sample consists of 55,000 to 80,000 clones, about 74% of them appearing once. The sample is drawn from a study of blood T cell repertoires in COVID-19. The source is a woman of 80 years or more with acute or convalescent COVID-19. The chain recombines TRBV2 with TRBJ2-1, with 9 positions matching TRBD2. The sequencing input was peripheral blood. For the CDR3, the DNA is TGTGCCAGCAGTGGGCTAGCGGGAAGACATGAGCAGTTCTTC. Its translation: CASSGLAGRHEQFF. The full variable domain, rest sourced from reference TRBV2 and TRBJ2-1, is EPEVTQTPSHQVTQMGQEVILRCVPISNHLYFYWYRQILGQKVEFLVSFYNNEISEKSEIFDDQFSVERPDGSNFTLKIRSTKLEDSAMYFCASSGLAGRHEQFFGPGTRLTVL.